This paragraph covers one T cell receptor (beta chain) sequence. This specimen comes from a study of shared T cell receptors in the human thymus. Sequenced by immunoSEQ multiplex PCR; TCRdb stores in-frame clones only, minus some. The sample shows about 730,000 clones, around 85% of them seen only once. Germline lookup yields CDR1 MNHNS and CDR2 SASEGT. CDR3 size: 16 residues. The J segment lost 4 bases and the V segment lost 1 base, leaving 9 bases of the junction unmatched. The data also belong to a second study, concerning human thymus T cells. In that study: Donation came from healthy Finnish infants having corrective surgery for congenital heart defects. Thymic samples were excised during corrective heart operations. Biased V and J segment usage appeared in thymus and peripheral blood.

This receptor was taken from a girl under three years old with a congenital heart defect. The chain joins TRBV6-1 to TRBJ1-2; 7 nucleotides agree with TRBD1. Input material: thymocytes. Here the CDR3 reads CASSEDGTGTVYGYTF. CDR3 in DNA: TGTGCCAGCAGTGAAGATGGGACGGGGACAGTCTATGGCTACACCTTC.